Below, 24 T cell receptor beta chains from the same sample are listed, as sequenced in a study of CD8+ T cells in alopecia areata. Sequencing used cDNA as its template, made by extracting RNA and reverse transcribing it. Measured with immunoSEQ multiplex PCR; TCRdb has only the in-frame clones, and not every one. The sample records 180,000 or so clones, approximately 62% being singletons. The specimen comprised CD4+ T cells sorted from blood, sampled at week 0. These receptor sequences come from a human donor with alopecia areata.

The chain joins TRBV10-3 to TRBJ1-4; no clear D. The CDR3 has 14 amino acids. Germline lookup yields CDR1 ENHRY and CDR2 SYGVKD. The ends were cut back, 0 bases at V and 13 bases at J, with 15 bases in the middle. In DNA, the CDR3 is TGTGCCATCAGTGAGTCGTACGAGTTTAGCTCACTGTTTTTT. This sequence encodes CAISESYEFSSLFF.

The chain uses TRBV29-1 and TRBJ1-2, with D possibly TRBD1 on 6 matching bases. The CDR3 runs 13 residues. V lost 6 bases to trimming and J lost 4 bases, with 15 bases between them. In germline, CDR1 is SQVTM, CDR2 ANQGSEA. This chain's CDR3 is CSVGSQGLYGYTF. DNA for the CDR3: TGCAGCGTGGGCTCACAGGGACTCTATGGCTACACCTTC. The full variable domain, in which reference TRBV29-1 and TRBJ1-2 provide the parts outside the CDR3, is SAVISQKPSRDICQRGTSLTIQCQVDSQVTMMFWYRQQPGQSLTLIATANQGSEATYESGFVIDKFPISRPNLTFSTLTVSNMSPEDSSIYLCSVGSQGLYGYTFGSGTRLTVV.

This chain connects TRBV6-6 to TRBJ2-2, with 12 nucleotides matching TRBD2. CDR3 size: 15 residues. Germline trimming cut 8 bases from V and 4 bases from J; bases unmatched to any gene: 5. Germline V lookup: CDR1 MNHNY, CDR2 SVGAGI (reference sequence). DNA of the CDR3: TGTGCCAGCCTATCTAGCGGGGGGGCCACCGGGGAGCTGTTTTTT. Translated, it gives CASLSSGGATGELFF.

This chain links TRBV5-1 with TRBJ2-7; the match to TRBD1 covers 9 bases. J was trimmed by 4 bases and V by 4 bases; bases with no gene match: 15. CDR3 size: 17 residues. Looked up from germline, CDR1 is SGHRS and CDR2 is YFSETQ. This CDR3 is CASSLTPRQGVGYEQYF. CDR3 in DNA: TGCGCCAGCAGCCTCACGCCTCGACAGGGGGTAGGGTACGAGCAGTACTTC.

This clone was seen a single time. This chain connects TRBV4-1 to TRBJ1-6; D call uncertain. This CDR3 is built from 15 residues. V was trimmed by 1 base and J by 9 bases, leaving 13 bases between them. CDR1 is MGHRA and CDR2 is YSYEKL in the germline V gene. The DNA of the CDR3 is TGCGCCAGCAGCCAAGCGACACGGAAAATTTCACCCCTCCACTTT. Translating it yields CASSQATRKISPLHF.

The rearrangement links TRBV6-5 to TRBJ2-3; 9 bases fit TRBD1. J gave up 5 bases and V 6 bases, and 9 bases lay outside the gene matches. The germline gives CDR1 MNHEY, CDR2 SVGAGI. CDR3 length equals 15 residues. The CDR3: CASRATQGAGDTQYF. CDR3 DNA: TGTGCCAGCAGGGCGACACAGGGGGCAGGAGATACGCAGTATTTT.

This sequence joins TRBV25-1 and TRBJ2-7; TRBD1 is a possible D gene (6 bases). The ends were cut back, 3 bases at V and 2 bases at J, with 14 bases in the middle. This CDR3 spans 15 amino acids. The V gene's germline CDR1 is MGHDK and CDR2 SYGVNS. CDR3 coding DNA: TGTGCCAGCAGTGACGGGGACACTTCAACCTACGAGCAGTACTTC. Translation gives CASSDGDTSTYEQYF.

The chain is built from TRBV25-1 and TRBJ1-2; D remains unclear. Between the trimmed V and J ends, which lost 4 bases and 3 bases, there was a span of 9 bases. This CDR3 is 13 amino acids long. Germline lookup yields CDR1 MGHDK and CDR2 SYGVNS. CDR3 amino acids: CASSALPYYGYTF. As DNA, the CDR3 is TGTGCCAGCAGTGCCCTCCCATACTATGGCTACACCTTC.

This chain connects TRBV19 to TRBJ1-5; no clear D gene. V lost 5 bases, J lost 3 bases, and 5 bases lay in between. Germline V gives CDR1 LNHDA, CDR2 SQIVND (reference sequence). CDR3 length equals 12 residues. The CDR3 nucleotides are TGTGCCAGTAGTCGGATCAATCAGCCCCAGCATTTT. As protein: CASSRINQPQHF.

The chain is built from TRBV11-2 and TRBJ1-4; D unresolved. This CDR3 is 12 amino acids long. The V gene lost 1 base and the J gene lost 10 bases, with 7 bases spanning the gap. CDR1 SGHAT and CDR2 FQNNGV come from the germline V gene. The CDR3 is CASSLVTGKLFF. The CDR3, as DNA: TGTGCCAGCAGCTTAGTGACGGGAAAACTGTTTTTT.

This clone has only a few counts. The rearrangement joins TRBV10-3 to TRBJ2-3; D is perhaps TRBD1 (6 bases). The CDR3 extends over 13 amino acids. The germline CDR1 and CDR2 sequences are ENHRY and SYGVKD. Between the trimmed V and J ends, which lost 7 bases and 2 bases, there was a span of 10 bases. CDR3 nucleotide sequence: TGTGCCATCAACGGACAGCCCACAGATACGCAGTATTTT. Translating gives CAINGQPTDTQYF.

This clone was observed a handful of times. This chain links TRBV29-1 with TRBJ1-3; possible D gene TRBD1, 6 bases. CDR3 size: 14 residues. The germline V gene encodes CDR1 SQVTM and CDR2 ANQGSEA. The V end was cut by 6 bases, the J end by 4 bases, with 16 bases between. The CDR3 reads CSVTITGSGNTIYF. CDR3 sequence (DNA): TGCAGCGTGACGATTACAGGGTCAGGAAACACCATATATTTT.

This clone is a singleton in its sample. V gene TRBV6-1 combines with J gene TRBJ1-2; D is possibly TRBD1 (5 bases). Trimming shortened V by 3 bases and J by 2 bases, and 10 bases separated the two germline ends. This CDR3 contains 14 residues. From germline, CDR1 is MNHNS and CDR2 SASEGT. CDR3 DNA sequence: TGTGCCAGCAGTGATCCTGACAGAAACTATGGCTACACCTTC. This translates into CASSDPDRNYGYTF.

The chain links TRBV29-1 to TRBJ2-1, with 10 bases identical to TRBD1. The length of the CDR3 is 12 residues. The V segment lost 7 bases and the J segment 9 bases; nucleotides outside the gene matches: 6. The germline V gene encodes CDR1 SQVTM and CDR2 ANQGSEA. The CDR3 region has the DNA TGCAGCGGGGACAGGGGTCAGGGTGAGCAGTTCTTC. It translates to CSGDRGQGEQFF.

The gene calls are TRBV19 and TRBJ1-2; 7 bases are a match to TRBD1. The CDR3 has 14 residues. Germline V gene lookup returns CDR1 LNHDA and CDR2 SQIVND (reference sequence). With 1 base clipped from V and 7 bases from J, the junction kept 6 bases outside the gene matches. For the CDR3, the DNA is TGTGCCAGTAGTATAGCAGTAGGGGGCGTTGGCTACACCTTC. This encodes CASSIAVGGVGYTF.

The rearrangement uses TRBV29-1 and TRBJ1-1; D not certain. CDR1 is SQVTM, CDR2 ANQGSEA, per germline. This CDR3 comprises 14 residues. The V and J ends lost 4 bases and 0 bases respectively, with 12 bases between them. CDR3 amino acids: CSVVRNNMNTEAFF. CDR3 nucleotides: TGCAGCGTTGTGAGGAACAACATGAACACTGAAGCTTTCTTT.

In this sample, this clone turned up a few times. The sample holds other DNA sequences that translate to the same CDR3. The chain joins TRBV4-2 to TRBJ1-6; D is possibly TRBD1 (5 bases). In germline, CDR1 is LGHNA, CDR2 YNFKEQ. V was shortened by 0 bases and J by 7 bases, with 10 bases between the two germline ends. This CDR3 contains 15 residues. The CDR3 DNA is TGTGCCAGCAGCCAAGAGGGGACGGGGAATTCACCCCTCCACTTT. It specifies CASSQEGTGNSPLHF.

V and J are TRBV7-9 and TRBJ1-1; 7 bases agree with TRBD1. The CDR3 runs 14 residues. J gave up 1 base and V 7 bases, and 6 bases lay outside the gene matches. CDR1 SEHNR and CDR2 FQNEAQ come from the germline V gene (reference sequence). CDR3 nucleotides: TGTGCCAGCACCCAGGACAGGACGAACACTGAAGCTTTCTTT. Amino acid sequence: CASTQDRTNTEAFF.

V is TRBV19 and J is TRBJ2-1, with 7 bases that match TRBD1. V shed 1 base and J 11 bases; nucleotides not matched to a gene: 11. CDR1 and CDR2 (germline): LNHDA, SQIVND (reference sequence). This CDR3 spans 15 amino acids. The CDR3: CASSIVRDSRAKQFF. As DNA, the CDR3 is TGTGCCAGTAGTATAGTTCGGGACAGCAGGGCTAAGCAGTTCTTC. The variable domain in full, completed from reference TRBV19 and TRBJ2-1, reads DGGITQSPKYLFRKEGQNVTLSCEQNLNHDAMYWYRQDPGQGLRLIYYSQIVNDFQKGDIAEGYSVSREKKESFPLTVTSAQKNPTAFYLCASSIVRDSRAKQFFGPGTRLTVL.

The genes are TRBV30 and TRBJ1-2; D not certain. The germline gives CDR1 GTSNPN, CDR2 SVGIG (reference sequence). This CDR3 is built from 12 residues. V was shortened by 5 bases and J by 0 bases, with 7 bases between the two germline ends. CDR3 DNA: TGTGCCTGGGAGCGAGCTAACTATGGCTACACCTTC. Translating gives CAWERANYGYTF.

This sequence joins TRBV29-1 and TRBJ1-2, with D unclear. This CDR3 region has 15 residues. Trimming took off 6 bases at V and 7 bases at J, with 24 bases between the two ends. Germline-derived CDR1 and CDR2 are SQVTM and ANQGSEA. The CDR3 is CSVSHLYSTEGGYTF. The CDR3 bases are TGCAGCGTGTCACACCTTTACTCCACAGAGGGTGGCTACACCTTC.

The V call is TRBV10-3, the J call TRBJ2-6; D ambiguous. Trimming stripped 3 bases from V and 0 bases from J, with 9 bases between. CDR3 size: 16 residues. Per germline, CDR1 ENHRY and CDR2 SYGVKD. DNA for the CDR3: TGTGCCATCAGTGACCCACACCGCTCTGGGGCCAACGTCCTGACTTTC. Translated, it gives CAISDPHRSGANVLTF.

J is TRBJ2-3 and V is TRBV14; the D is unclear. The germline V and J ends were trimmed by 4 bases and 4 bases, with 12 bases remaining between them. Germline CDR1 is SGHDN and CDR2 is FVKESK. This CDR3 comprises 14 residues. The CDR3 nucleotides read TGTGCCAGCAGCCTCCTGGGTAGGGCAGATACGCAGTATTTT. It codes for CASSLLGRADTQYF.

The J gene is TRBJ1-1, the V gene TRBV29-1; tentatively, D is TRBD1 (5 bases). CDR3 length equals 12 residues. Between the trimmed V and J ends, which lost 7 bases and 1 base, there was a span of 10 bases. Germline CDR1 SQVTM, CDR2 ANQGSEA. The CDR3 spells CSGQGPNTEAFF. The CDR3 nucleotides are TGCAGCGGTCAGGGCCCGAACACTGAAGCTTTCTTT.